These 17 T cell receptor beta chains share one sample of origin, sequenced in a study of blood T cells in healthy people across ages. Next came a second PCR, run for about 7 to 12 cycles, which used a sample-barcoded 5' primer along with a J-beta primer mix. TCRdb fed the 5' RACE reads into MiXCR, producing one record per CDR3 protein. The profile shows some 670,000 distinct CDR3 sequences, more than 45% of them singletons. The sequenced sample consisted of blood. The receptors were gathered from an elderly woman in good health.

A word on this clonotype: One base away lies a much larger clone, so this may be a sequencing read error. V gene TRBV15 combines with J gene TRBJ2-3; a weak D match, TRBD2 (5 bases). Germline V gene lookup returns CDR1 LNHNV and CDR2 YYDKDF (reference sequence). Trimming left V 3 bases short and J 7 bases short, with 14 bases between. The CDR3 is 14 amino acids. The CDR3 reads CATSRAPEGNTQYF. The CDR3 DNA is TGTGCCACCAGCAGGGCTCCAGAGGGAAATACGCAGTATTTT.

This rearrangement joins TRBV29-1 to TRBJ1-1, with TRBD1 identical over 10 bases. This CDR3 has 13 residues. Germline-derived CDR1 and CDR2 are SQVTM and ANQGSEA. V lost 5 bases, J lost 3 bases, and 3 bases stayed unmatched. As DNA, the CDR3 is TGCAGCGTTCGACAGGGGGCATACACTGAAGCTTTCTTT. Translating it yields CSVRQGAYTEAFF.

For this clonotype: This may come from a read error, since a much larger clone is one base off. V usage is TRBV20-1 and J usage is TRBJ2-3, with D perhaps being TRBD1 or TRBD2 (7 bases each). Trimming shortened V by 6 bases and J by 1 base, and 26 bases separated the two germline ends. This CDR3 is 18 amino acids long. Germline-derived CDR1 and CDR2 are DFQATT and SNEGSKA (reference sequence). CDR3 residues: CSARTGKAGVLGTDTQYF. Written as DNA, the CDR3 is TGCAGTGCGAGGACAGGCAAGGCGGGGGTACTAGGCACAGATACGCAGTATTTT.

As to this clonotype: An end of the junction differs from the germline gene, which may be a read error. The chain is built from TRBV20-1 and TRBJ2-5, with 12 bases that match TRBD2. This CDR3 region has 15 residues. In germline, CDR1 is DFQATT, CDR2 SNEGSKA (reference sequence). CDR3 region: CSASRLAGEKETPYF. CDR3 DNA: TGCAGTGCTAGCCGACTAGCGGGAGAAAAAGAGACCCCGTACTTC.

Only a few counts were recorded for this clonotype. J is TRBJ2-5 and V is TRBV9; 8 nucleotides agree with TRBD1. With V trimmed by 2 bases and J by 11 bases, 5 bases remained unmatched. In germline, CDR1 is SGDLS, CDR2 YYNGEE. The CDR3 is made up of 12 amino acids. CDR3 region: CASSVYRGRQYF. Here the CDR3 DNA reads TGTGCCAGCAGCGTCTACAGGGGGAGGCAGTACTTC.

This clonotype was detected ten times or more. In DNA, the CDR3 is TGCAGTGCTTCCGACAGGGGGCTCTACAATGAGCAGTTCTTC. It encodes CSASDRGLYNEQFF. The chain employs TRBV20-1 and TRBJ2-1; 10 nucleotides match TRBD1. The J segment lost 3 bases and the V segment lost 5 bases, leaving 4 bases of the junction unmatched. The germline gives CDR1 DFQATT, CDR2 SNEGSKA (reference sequence). CDR3 length: 14 residues.

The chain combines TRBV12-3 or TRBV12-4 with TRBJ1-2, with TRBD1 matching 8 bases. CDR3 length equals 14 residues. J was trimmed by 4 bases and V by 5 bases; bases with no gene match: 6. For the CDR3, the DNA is TGTGCCAGCAGTCCGACAGGGGCTCCCTATGGCTACACCTTC. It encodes CASSPTGAPYGYTF.

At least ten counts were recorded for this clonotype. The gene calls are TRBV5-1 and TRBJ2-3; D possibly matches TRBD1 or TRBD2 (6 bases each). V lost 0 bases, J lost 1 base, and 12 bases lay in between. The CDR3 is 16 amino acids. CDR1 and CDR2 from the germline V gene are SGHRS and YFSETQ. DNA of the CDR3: TGCGCCAGCAGCTTGGAGGGGGGAGACGGCACAGATACGCAGTATTTT. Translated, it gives CASSLEGGDGTDTQYF.

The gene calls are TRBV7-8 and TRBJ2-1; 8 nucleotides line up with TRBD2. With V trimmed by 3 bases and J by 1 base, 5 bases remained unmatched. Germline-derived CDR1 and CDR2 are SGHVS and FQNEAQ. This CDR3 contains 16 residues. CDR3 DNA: TGTGCCAGCAGCTTTTACGAGCGGGAGTCCTACAATGAGCAGTTCTTC. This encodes CASSFYERESYNEQFF.

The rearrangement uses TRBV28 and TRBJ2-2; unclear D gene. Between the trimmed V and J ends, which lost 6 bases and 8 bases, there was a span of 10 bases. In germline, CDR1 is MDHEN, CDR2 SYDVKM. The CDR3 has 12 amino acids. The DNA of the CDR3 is TGTGCCAGCAGCCGATCTCGAGGGGAGCTGTTTTTT. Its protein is CASSRSRGELFF.

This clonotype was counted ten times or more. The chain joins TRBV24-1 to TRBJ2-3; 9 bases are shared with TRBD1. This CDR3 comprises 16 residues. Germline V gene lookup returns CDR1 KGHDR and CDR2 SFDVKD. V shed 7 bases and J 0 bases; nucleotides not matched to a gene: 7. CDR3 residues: CATRSTGGSSTDTQYF. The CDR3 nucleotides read TGTGCCACCAGATCGACAGGGGGTTCGAGCACAGATACGCAGTATTTT.

The CDR3 nucleotides are TGTGCCAGCAGTTTCGGCCAGACTAACTATGGCTACACCTTC. It is translated as CASSFGQTNYGYTF. The rearrangement joins TRBV27 to TRBJ1-2; D not certain. CDR3 length: 14 residues. The germline CDR1 and CDR2 sequences are MNHEY and SMNVEV (reference sequence). V lost 3 bases and J 0 bases, leaving 8 bases between the germline ends.

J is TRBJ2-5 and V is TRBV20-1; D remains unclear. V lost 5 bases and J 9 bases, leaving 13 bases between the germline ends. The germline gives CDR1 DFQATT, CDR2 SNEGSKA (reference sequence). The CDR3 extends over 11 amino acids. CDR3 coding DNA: TGCAGTGCTGACCCCGTTCGGGCCCAGTACTTC. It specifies CSADPVRAQYF.

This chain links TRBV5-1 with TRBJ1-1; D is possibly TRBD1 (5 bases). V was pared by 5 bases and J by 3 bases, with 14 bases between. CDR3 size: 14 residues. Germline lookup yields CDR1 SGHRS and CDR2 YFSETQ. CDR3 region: CASRRDARDTEAFF. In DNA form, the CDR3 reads TGCGCCAGCAGGCGGGACGCCAGGGACACTGAAGCTTTCTTT.

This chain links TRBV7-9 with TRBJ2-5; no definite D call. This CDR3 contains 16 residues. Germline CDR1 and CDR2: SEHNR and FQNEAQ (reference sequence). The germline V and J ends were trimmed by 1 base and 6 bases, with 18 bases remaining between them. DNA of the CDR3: TGTGCCAGCAGCTTAGTTACTCGCTTGAGACAACAGACCCAGTACTTC. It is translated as CASSLVTRLRQQTQYF.

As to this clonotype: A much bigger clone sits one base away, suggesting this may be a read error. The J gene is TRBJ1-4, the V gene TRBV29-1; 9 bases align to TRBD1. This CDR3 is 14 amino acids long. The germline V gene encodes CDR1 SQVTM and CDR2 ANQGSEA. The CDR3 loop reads CCARRDREYEKLFF. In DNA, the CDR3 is TGCTGCGCCCGCCGGGACAGGGAGTACGAAAAACTGTTTTTT.

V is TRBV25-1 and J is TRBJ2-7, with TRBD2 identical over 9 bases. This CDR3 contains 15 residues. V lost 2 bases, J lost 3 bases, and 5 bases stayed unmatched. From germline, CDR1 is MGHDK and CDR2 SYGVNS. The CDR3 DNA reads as TGTGCCAGCAGTGAACCGGGACTAGCAGGCTACGAGCAGTACTTC. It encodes CASSEPGLAGYEQYF.